The TCR beta chain described here comes from a study of monozygotic twins with inflammatory bowel disease. TCRdb reprocessed the 5' RACE reads; each CDR3 protein has one entry and no DNA is given. This table lists 200,000 to 250,000 distinct CDR3 sequences. Sequencing input: blood. The TCR comes from a human donor with ulcerative colitis or Crohn's disease, or a healthy co-twin of an affected twin (not recorded which).

CDR3: CASSYLGSPYNSPLHF. This rearrangement joins TRBV5-1 to TRBJ1-6. CDR1 SGHRS and CDR2 YFSETQ come from the germline V gene. This CDR3 region has 16 residues.